These 8 T cell receptor beta chains were all obtained from the same sample, sequenced in a study of shared clonotypes between healthy human individuals. Profiled with immunoSEQ multiplex PCR; TCRdb holds only in-frame clones, not every one. This sample has about 330,000 clones, with more than 75% found just once. The sequencing input was memory CD8+ T cells sorted from blood. The subset was: CD45RO+ cells pooled with CCR7-negative TemRA cells. The origin of the receptors is a man younger than 35 in good health.

The genes are TRBV7-3 and TRBJ2-5; 12 nucleotides agree with TRBD2. The CDR3 runs 16 residues. Germline V gene sequence: CDR1 SGHTA, CDR2 FQGTGA. Trimming removed 5 bases from V and 0 bases from J; junction bases left unmatched: 4. CDR3 sequence: CASSLGLAGYQETQYF. For the CDR3, the DNA is TGTGCCAGCAGCCTAGGACTAGCGGGGTACCAAGAGACCCAGTACTTC.

This chain uses TRBV5-6 with TRBJ2-7; a possible D gene is TRBD2 (6 bases). The germline V gene encodes CDR1 SGHDT and CDR2 YYEEEE. CDR3 length: 15 amino acids. V was shortened by 3 bases and J by 0 bases, with 13 bases between the two germline ends. CDR3 bases: TGTGCCAGCAGCTGGGGAGATAGCGGCTCCTACGAGCAGTACTTC. Amino acid sequence: CASSWGDSGSYEQYF.

The chain combines TRBV5-6 with TRBJ2-7; weak D call: TRBD1 (6 bases). Germline lookup yields CDR1 SGHDT and CDR2 YYEEEE. This CDR3 spans 12 amino acids. V was trimmed by 4 bases and J by 7 bases, leaving 12 bases between them. CDR3 amino acids: CASSTTGLEQYF. DNA for the CDR3: TGTGCCAGCAGCACGACAGGCCTGGAGCAGTACTTC.

This chain links TRBV2 with TRBJ2-2, with a weak D call TRBD2 (5 bases). The CDR3 totals 16 residues. Germline CDR1 SNHLY, CDR2 FYNNEI. Between the trimmed V and J ends, which lost 2 bases and 6 bases, there was a span of 16 bases. The DNA of the CDR3 is TGTGCCAGCAGTGAAACTGACTTCGGGGAATCCGGGGAGCTGTTTTTT. Translated, it gives CASSETDFGESGELFF.

This sequence joins TRBV18 and TRBJ1-1, with D perhaps matching TRBD1 (5 bases). Germline V lookup: CDR1 KGHSH, CDR2 LQKENI. The V gene lost 2 bases and the J gene lost 1 base, with 8 bases spanning the gap. The CDR3 runs to 14 residues. CDR3 protein: CASSPGARNTEAFF. The CDR3 region has the DNA TGTGCCAGCTCACCAGGGGCTAGGAACACTGAAGCTTTCTTT.

The chain links TRBV19 to TRBJ2-7; 7 bases line up with TRBD1. This CDR3 has 13 amino acids. The ends lost 5 bases at V and 2 bases at J; junction bases unmatched: 3. Germline V gene data show CDR1 as LNHDA and CDR2 as SQIVND (reference sequence). In DNA, the CDR3 is TGTGCCAGTAGTGGACAGGAAACCTACGAGCAGTACTTC. Protein sequence: CASSGQETYEQYF.

This clone was seen a single time. The genes are TRBV13 and TRBJ1-1, with 8 bases aligning to TRBD1. V dropped 4 bases and J dropped 6; count of bases not matched to a gene: 1. Germline lookup yields CDR1 PRHDT and CDR2 FYEKMQ (reference sequence). This CDR3 has 12 residues. CDR3 DNA sequence: TGTGCCAGCAGCTACAGGGGGTCTGAAGCTTTCTTT. The encoded protein is CASSYRGSEAFF. Looking up the rest from reference TRBV13 and TRBJ1-1 gives the full variable domain: AAGVIQSPRHLIKEKRETATLKCYPIPRHDTVYWYQQGPGQDPQFLISFYEKMQSDKGSIPDRFSAQQFSDYHSELNMSSLELGDSALYFCASSYRGSEAFFGQGTRLTVV.

The rearrangement uses TRBV6-5 and TRBJ2-5; 12 positions agree with TRBD2. Looked up from germline, CDR1 is MNHEY and CDR2 is SVGAGI. Germline trimming cut 2 bases from V and 5 bases from J; bases unmatched to any gene: 3. CDR3 length: 15 amino acids. The DNA for the CDR3 is TGTGCCAGCAGTTACCTAGCGGGGGGGCGGGAGACCCAGTACTTC. It yields the protein CASSYLAGGRETQYF.